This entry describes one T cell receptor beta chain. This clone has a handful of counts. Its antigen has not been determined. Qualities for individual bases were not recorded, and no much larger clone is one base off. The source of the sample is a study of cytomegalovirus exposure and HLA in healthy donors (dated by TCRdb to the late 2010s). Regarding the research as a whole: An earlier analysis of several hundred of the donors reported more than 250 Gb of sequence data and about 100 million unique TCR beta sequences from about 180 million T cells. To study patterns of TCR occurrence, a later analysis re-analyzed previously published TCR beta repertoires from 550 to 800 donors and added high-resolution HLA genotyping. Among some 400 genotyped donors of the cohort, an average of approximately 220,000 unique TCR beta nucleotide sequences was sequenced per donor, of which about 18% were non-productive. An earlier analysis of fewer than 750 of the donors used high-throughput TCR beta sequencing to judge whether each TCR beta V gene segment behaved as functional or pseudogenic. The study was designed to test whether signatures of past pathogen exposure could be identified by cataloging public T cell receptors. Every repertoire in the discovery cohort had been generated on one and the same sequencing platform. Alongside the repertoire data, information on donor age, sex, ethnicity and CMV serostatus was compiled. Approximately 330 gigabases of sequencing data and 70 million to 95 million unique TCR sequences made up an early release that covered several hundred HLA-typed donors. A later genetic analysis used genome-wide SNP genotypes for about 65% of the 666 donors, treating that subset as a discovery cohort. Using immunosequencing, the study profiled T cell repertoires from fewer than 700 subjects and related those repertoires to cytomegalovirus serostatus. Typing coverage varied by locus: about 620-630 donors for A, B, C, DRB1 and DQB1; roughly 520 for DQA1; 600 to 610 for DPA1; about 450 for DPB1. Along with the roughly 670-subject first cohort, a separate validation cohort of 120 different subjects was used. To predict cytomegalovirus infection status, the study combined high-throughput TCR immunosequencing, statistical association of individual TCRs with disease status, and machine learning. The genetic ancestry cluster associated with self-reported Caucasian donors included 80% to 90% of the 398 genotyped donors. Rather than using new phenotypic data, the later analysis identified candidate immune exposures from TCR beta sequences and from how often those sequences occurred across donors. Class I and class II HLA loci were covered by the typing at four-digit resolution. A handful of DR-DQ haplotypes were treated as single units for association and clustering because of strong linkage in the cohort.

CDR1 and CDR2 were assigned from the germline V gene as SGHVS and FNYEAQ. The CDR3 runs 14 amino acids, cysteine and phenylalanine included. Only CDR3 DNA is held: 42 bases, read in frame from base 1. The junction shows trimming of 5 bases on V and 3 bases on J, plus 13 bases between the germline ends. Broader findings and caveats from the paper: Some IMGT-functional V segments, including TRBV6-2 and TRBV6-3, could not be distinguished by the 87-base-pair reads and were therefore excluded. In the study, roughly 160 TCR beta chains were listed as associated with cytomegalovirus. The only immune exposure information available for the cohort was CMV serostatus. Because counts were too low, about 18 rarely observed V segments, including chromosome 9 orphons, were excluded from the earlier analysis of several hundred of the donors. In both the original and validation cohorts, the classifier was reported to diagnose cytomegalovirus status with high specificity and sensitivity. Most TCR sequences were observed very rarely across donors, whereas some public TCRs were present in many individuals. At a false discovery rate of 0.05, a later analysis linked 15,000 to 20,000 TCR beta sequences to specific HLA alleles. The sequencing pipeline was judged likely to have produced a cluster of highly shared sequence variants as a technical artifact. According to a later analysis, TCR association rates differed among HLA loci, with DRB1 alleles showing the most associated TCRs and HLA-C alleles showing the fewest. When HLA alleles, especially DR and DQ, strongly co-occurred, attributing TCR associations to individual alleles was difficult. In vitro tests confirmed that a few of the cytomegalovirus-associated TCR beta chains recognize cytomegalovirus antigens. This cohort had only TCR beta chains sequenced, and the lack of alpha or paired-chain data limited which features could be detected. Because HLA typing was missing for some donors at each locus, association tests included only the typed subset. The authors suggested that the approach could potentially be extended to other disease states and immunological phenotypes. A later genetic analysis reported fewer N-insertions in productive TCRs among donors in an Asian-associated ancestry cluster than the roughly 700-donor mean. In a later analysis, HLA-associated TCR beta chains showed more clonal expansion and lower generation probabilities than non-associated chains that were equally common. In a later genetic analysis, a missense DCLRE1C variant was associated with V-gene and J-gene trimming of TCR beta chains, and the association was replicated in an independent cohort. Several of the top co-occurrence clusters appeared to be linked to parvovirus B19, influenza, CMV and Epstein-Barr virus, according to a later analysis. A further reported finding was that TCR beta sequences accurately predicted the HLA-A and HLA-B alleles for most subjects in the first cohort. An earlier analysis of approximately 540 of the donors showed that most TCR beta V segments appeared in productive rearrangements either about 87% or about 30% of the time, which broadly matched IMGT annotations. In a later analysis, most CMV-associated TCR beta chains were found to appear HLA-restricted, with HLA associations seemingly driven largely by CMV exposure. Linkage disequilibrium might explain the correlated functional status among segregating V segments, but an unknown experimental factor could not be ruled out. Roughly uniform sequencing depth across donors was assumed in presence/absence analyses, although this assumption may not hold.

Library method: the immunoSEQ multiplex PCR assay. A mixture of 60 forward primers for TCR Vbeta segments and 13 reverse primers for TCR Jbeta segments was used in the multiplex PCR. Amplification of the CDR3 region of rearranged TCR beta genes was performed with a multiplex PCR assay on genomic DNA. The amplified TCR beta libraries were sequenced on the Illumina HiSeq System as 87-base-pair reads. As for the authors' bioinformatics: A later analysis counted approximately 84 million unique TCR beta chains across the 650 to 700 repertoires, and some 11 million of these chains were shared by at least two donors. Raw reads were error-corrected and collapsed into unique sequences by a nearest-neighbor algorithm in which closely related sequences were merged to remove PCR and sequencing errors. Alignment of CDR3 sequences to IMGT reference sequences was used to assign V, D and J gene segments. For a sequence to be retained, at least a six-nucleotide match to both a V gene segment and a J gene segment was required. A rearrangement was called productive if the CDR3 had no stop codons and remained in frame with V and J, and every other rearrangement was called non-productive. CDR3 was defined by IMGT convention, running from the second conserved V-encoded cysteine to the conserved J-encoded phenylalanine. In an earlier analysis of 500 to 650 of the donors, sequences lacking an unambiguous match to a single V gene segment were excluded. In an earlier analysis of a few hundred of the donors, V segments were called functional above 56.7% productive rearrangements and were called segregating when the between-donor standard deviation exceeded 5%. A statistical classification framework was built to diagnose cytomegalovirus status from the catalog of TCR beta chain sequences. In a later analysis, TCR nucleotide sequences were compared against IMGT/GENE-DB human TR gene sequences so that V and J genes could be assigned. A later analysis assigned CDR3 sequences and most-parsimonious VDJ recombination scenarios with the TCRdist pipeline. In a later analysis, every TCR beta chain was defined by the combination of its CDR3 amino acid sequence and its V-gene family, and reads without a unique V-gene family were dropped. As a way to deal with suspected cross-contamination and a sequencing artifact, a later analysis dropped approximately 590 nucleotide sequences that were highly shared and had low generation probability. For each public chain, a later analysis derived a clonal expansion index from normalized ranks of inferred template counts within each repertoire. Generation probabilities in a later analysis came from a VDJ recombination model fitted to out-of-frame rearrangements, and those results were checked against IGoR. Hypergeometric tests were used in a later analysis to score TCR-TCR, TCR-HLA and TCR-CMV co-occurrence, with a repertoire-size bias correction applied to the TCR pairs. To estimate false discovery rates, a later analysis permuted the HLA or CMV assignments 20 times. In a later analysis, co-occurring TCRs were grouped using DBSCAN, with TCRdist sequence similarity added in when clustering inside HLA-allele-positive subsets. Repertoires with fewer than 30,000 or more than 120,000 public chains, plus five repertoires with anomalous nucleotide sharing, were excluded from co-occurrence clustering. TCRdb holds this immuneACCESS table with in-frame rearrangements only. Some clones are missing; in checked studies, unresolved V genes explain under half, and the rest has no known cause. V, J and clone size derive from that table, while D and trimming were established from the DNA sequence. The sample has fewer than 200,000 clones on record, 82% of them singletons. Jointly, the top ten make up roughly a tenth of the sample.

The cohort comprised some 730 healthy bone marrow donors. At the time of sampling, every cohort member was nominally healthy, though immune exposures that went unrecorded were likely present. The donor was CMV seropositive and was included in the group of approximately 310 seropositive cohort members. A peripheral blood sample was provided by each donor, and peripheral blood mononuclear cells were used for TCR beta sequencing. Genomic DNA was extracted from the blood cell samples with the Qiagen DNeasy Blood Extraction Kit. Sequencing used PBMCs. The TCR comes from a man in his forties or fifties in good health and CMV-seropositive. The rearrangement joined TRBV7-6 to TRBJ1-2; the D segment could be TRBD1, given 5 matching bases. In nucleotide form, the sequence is TGTGCCAGCAGCCCCGGTGGGGCGCACTATGGCTACACCTTC. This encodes CASSPGGAHYGYTF.